The rows below give T cell receptor beta chains drawn from one sample of a study of blood T cell repertoires in COVID-19. TCRdb keeps only in-frame clones here, not all; method: immunoSEQ multiplex PCR. In the table there are 350,000 to 450,000 clones, around nine tenths of which are singletons. Source material: PBMCs or T cells enriched from blood (not recorded which). These receptors were taken from a woman in her 30s who had recovered from COVID-19. Each CDR3 is given with its conserved first and last residue. A D gene is named only where the DNA matches it firmly.

D	V	J	CDR3
TRBD1	TRBV5-1	TRBJ2-7	CASSLQGQADFHEQYF
NA	TRBV4-2	TRBJ2-3	CASSQDQLATQYF
TRBD1	TRBV15	TRBJ2-7	CATSRDLGTAYEQYF
NA	TRBV9	TRBJ2-7	CASSVGDFNEQYF
NA	TRBV18	TRBJ2-2	CASSPALTTGELFF
NA	TRBV24-1	TRBJ2-5	CATSDGDSYQETQYF
TRBD1	TRBV5-1	TRBJ1-3	CASSLGQGIGNTIYF
NA	TRBV7-8	TRBJ1-1	CASSWSGTSNTEAFF
TRBD1	TRBV27	TRBJ2-7	CASSRLRDREYEQYF
TRBD2	TRBV5-4	TRBJ2-1	CASSFGLAGNEQFF
NA	TRBV6-5	TRBJ1-3	CASSYSRVGYTIYF
TRBD1	TRBV3-1/TRBV3-2	TRBJ1-5	CASSQRQGSQPQHF
NA	TRBV4-2	TRBJ1-5	CASSQEAQTISQPQHF
TRBD2	TRBV3-1/TRBV3-2	TRBJ2-5	CASSQNSGGAVETQYF
TRBD1	TRBV15	TRBJ1-6	CATSRGDSYNSPLHF
TRBD2	TRBV19	TRBJ2-3	CASVAGGGADTQYF
NA	TRBV19	TRBJ2-4	CASSPTAAGSPTLAKNIQYF
NA	TRBV27	TRBJ2-1	CASSHGYNEQFF
NA	TRBV6-2/TRBV6-3	TRBJ1-1	CASSTGIQAEAFF
TRBD1	TRBV30	TRBJ1-2	CAWSGDRLGSTF
NA	TRBV23-1	TRBJ1-1	CASSLATSNTEAFF
NA	TRBV11-1	TRBJ2-3	CASSLALTDTQYF
TRBD1	TRBV9	TRBJ1-2	CASSVEAMGQGHGYTF
NA	TRBV4-3	TRBJ1-1	CASSQDLPGSHTEAFF
NA	TRBV10-1	TRBJ2-3	CASSEIGQCTDTQYF
TRBD1	TRBV18	TRBJ2-2	CASSPAGTGRSNTGELFF
TRBD2	TRBV7-8	TRBJ2-5	CASSLGLASGGKETQYF
NA	TRBV9	TRBJ1-3	CASSASDDRSANTIYF
NA	TRBV11-2	TRBJ2-7	CASSHRPAEAPRGYEQYF
NA	TRBV6-5	TRBJ1-2	CASSPVLTGINGYTF
TRBD1	TRBV19	TRBJ1-5	CASSSGTGSRGNQPQHF
NA	TRBV3-1/TRBV3-2	TRBJ2-7	CASSQEGPYEQYF
TRBD1	TRBV27	TRBJ1-2	CASSLLGTGTYGYTF
NA	TRBV15	TRBJ2-1	CATSRPKSGQFF
NA	TRBV7-9	TRBJ2-2	CASSLGGRRAGELFF
TRBD1	TRBV5-6	TRBJ2-7	CASSFLYRGYEQYF
NA	TRBV9	TRBJ2-7	CASSPDQSYEQYF
NA	TRBV18	TRBJ1-4	CASSPQGTNEKLFF
TRBD1	TRBV10-3	TRBJ1-4	CAISEMDRGGEKLFF
NA	TRBV19	TRBJ1-5	CASSITPENQPQHF